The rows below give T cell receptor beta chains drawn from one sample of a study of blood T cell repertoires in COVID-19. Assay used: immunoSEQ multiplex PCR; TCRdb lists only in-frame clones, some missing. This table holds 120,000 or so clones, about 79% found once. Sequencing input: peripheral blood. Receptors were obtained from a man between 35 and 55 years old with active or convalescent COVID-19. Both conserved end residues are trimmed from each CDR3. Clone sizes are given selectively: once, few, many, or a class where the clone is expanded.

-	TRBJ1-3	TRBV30	AWSVGKTGWANTIY
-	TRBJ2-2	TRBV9	ASSGGNTGELF
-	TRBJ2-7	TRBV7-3	ASSFTSGAPHEQY
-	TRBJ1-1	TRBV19	ASSKTNGNTEAF
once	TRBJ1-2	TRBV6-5	ASRGTGPLYGYT
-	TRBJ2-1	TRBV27	ASSPASGREVYNEQF
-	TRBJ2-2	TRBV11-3	ASSSRDSASIGELF
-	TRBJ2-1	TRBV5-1	ASSLATVAGGEQF
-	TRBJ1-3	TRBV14	ASSRTAGNTIY
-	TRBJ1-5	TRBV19	ASSIVEVFPQPQH
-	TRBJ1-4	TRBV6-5	ASSYSRVATNEKLF
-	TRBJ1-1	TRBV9	ASSIGRRTEAF
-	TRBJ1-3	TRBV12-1	ASSSRDRGLRNTIY
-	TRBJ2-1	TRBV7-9	ASSRLGTGRNEQF
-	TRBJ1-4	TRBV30	AWSGTTGGLRKLF
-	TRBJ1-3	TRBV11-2	ASSWTDSSSGGTIY
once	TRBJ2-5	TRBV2	ASSPDYQETQY
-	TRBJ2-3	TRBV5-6	ASSLDLAGGPDTQY
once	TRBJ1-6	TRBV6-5	ASWGVPNSPLH
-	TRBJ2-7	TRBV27	ASSTTSGSYEQY
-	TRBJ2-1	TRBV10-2	ASSPGTATYNEQF
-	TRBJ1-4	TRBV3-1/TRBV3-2	ASSQGSGGGEKLF
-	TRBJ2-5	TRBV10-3	AISGQGGDETQY
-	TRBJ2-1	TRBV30	AWNRLAGNNEQF
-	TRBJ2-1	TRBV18	ASSPRMGGRNEQF
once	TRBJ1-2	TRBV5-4	ASSLALTGGRGYT
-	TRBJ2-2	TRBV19	ASRPLLQGAGATGELF
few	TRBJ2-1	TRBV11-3	ASSLDPTDNEQF
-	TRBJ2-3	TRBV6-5	GSGGGVADTQY
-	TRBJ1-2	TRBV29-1	SVGQGSYGYT
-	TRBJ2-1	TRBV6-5	ASRYRGSSYNEQF
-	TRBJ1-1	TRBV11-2	ASSFPMTGAF
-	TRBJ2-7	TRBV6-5	ASSYSIGAGYEQY
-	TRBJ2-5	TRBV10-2	ASSELGLAGEYLEGETQY
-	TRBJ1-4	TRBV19	ASSTSGDTNEKLF
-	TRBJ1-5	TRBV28	ASSYRGHQPQH
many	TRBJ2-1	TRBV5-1	ASSRARTGGLDNEQF
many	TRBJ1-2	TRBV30	AWSPRDRWNYGYT
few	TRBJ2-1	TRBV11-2	ASSLDLAGGREQF
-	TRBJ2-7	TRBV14	ASSPWDSEQY
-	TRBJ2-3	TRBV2	ASIGGGTDTQY
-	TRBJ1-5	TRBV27	ASSLNGYNQPQH
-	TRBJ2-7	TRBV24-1	ATSDPSGHSYEQY
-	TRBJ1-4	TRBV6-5	ATRDRGNEKLF
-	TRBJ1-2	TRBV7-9	ASSPPVDYGYT
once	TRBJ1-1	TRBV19	ASRRSGGNTEAF